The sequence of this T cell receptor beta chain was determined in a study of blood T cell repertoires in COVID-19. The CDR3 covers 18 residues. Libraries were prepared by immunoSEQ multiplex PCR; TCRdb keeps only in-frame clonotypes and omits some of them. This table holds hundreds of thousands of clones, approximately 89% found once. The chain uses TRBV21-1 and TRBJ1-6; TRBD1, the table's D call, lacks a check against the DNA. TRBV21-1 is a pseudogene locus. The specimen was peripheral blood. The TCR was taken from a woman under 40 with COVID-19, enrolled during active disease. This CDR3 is CASSKDKTTSSYNSPLHF. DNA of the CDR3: TGTGCCAGCAGCAAAGATAAGACAACAAGCTCCTATAATTCACCCCTCCACTTT.